Each of the 32 T cell receptor beta chains below was sequenced from the same sample in a study of CD8+ T cells in alopecia areata. Documented treatment: oral pan-JAK inhibitor, 5-10 mg twice daily. After isolation, RNA underwent reverse transcription to generate cDNA as the sequencing template. Some clones are missing from TCRdb's copy, which holds only in-frame ones; the method was immunoSEQ multiplex PCR. The table shows 150,000 to 250,000 clones, with roughly 64% occurring only once. Specimen: CD4+ T cells sorted from blood, collected at week 24, from a patient treated with tofacitinib. The receptors shown here come from a human donor with alopecia areata.

V is TRBV4-1 and J is TRBJ1-5; TRBD1 agrees at 9 bases. This CDR3 spans 15 amino acids. Germline V gene sequence: CDR1 MGHRA, CDR2 YSYEKL. After removal of 3 bases from V and 4 bases from J, the junction contained 4 bases not matched to a gene. CDR3 in amino acids: CASSHRDRDNQPQHF. CDR3 DNA sequence: TGCGCCAGCAGCCATCGGGACAGGGATAATCAGCCCCAGCATTTT.

The chain combines TRBV29-1 with TRBJ1-5, with 8 positions matching TRBD1. The CDR3 has 13 residues. Losses at the gene ends were 0 bases for V and 9 bases for J; bases not matched to a gene: 4. CDR1 and CDR2 (germline): SQVTM, ANQGSEA. This CDR3 reads CSVEEGTGRPQHF. In DNA, the CDR3 is TGCAGCGTTGAAGAGGGGACAGGTCGGCCCCAGCATTTT.

This chain uses TRBV29-1 with TRBJ1-2; D is perhaps TRBD1 (5 bases). Trimming left V 4 bases short and J 7 bases short, with 7 bases between. Germline values: CDR1 SQVTM, CDR2 ANQGSEA. There are 10 residues in the CDR3. The CDR3 nucleotides are TGCAGCGTTGCGGGGGGTGGCTACACCTTC. This codes for CSVAGGGYTF.

The table lists this clone with a few counts. This sequence joins TRBV7-3 and TRBJ2-1; 9 nucleotides line up with TRBD1. Germline V gene lookup returns CDR1 SGHTA and CDR2 FQGTGA. Trimming cost V 4 bases and J 10 bases; bases outside gene matches: 11. The CDR3 runs 15 residues. For the CDR3, the DNA is TGTGCCAGCAGCTCCCTCCCGGGACAGGGCAGAGAGCAGTTCTTC. This translates into CASSSLPGQGREQFF.

The chain employs TRBV4-3 and TRBJ2-7, with D unresolved. The CDR3 loop spans 17 amino acids. CDR1 and CDR2 from the germline V gene are LGHNA and YSLEER. Trimming pared 0 bases from V and 2 bases from J, leaving 17 bases between. CDR3 loop: CASSQEPPNRIPYEQYF. DNA of the CDR3: TGCGCCAGCAGCCAAGAGCCCCCCAACCGAATACCCTACGAGCAGTACTTC.

In this sample, this clone turned up once. V and J are TRBV27 and TRBJ1-1; D gene unclear. Germline V gene sequence: CDR1 MNHEY, CDR2 SMNVEV (reference sequence). V was trimmed by 1 base and J by 1 base, leaving 7 bases between them. The CDR3 runs 14 residues. This CDR3 is CASSLLGGNTEAFF. DNA of the CDR3: TGTGCCAGCAGTTTATTGGGTGGGAACACTGAAGCTTTCTTT.

The chain joins TRBV11-1 to TRBJ2-7, with D possibly being TRBD1 (6 bases). The CDR3 is 14 residues long. V lost 5 bases and J lost 4, with 15 bases in between. Germline V gene data show CDR1 as SGHAT and CDR2 as FQDESV (reference sequence). CDR3 sequence: CASSGRQVEYEQYF. The CDR3 DNA follows: TGTGCCAGCAGCGGCCGACAGGTTGAATACGAGCAGTACTTC.

This sequence joins TRBV20-1 and TRBJ1-2; no definite D call. CDR3 size: 11 residues. V lost 3 bases and J 3 bases, leaving 5 bases between the germline ends. The germline gives CDR1 DFQATT, CDR2 SNEGSKA (reference sequence). The CDR3 loop is CSARPDYGYTF. As DNA, the CDR3 is TGCAGTGCTAGGCCCGACTATGGCTACACCTTC.

The CDR3 reads CAWGATGGLGQPQHF. CDR3 bases: TGTGCCTGGGGAGCGACAGGGGGTTTAGGACAGCCCCAGCATTTT. This sequence joins TRBV30 and TRBJ1-5, with TRBD1 matching 9 bases. Germline V gene lookup returns CDR1 GTSNPN and CDR2 SVGIG (reference sequence). CDR3 size: 15 residues. V gave up 5 bases and J gave up 7 bases; unmatched junction bases: 12.

This chain connects TRBV7-2 to TRBJ2-7, with 9 bases lining up with TRBD1. Germline values: CDR1 SGHTA, CDR2 FQGNSA. This CDR3 has 15 residues. Losses at the gene ends were 1 base for V and 0 bases for J; bases not matched to a gene: 1. CDR3: CASSLGTGDSYEQYF. CDR3 nucleotide sequence: TGTGCCAGCAGCTTAGGGACAGGGGACTCCTACGAGCAGTACTTC.

V and J are TRBV29-1 and TRBJ2-3, with 8 positions matching TRBD1. The CDR3 totals 13 residues. Germline trimming cut 3 bases from V and 5 bases from J; bases unmatched to any gene: 4. CDR1 is SQVTM and CDR2 is ANQGSEA in the germline V gene. For the CDR3, the DNA is TGCAGCGTTGACAGGGGGCTCGTAGATACGCAGTATTTT. As protein: CSVDRGLVDTQYF.

The genes are TRBV11-2 and TRBJ2-7; 11 bases line up with TRBD1. The CDR3 sequence is 16 residues long. Germline V lookup: CDR1 SGHAT, CDR2 FQNNGV. Losses at the gene ends were 1 base for V and 0 bases for J; bases not matched to a gene: 2. This CDR3 is CASSLAGTGGSYEQYF. The DNA for the CDR3 is TGTGCCAGCAGCTTAGCTGGGACAGGGGGCTCCTACGAGCAGTACTTC.

The chain's CDR3 is CASSLGAIQNTGELFF. CDR3 in DNA: TGCGCCAGCAGCTTGGGGGCTATCCAGAACACCGGGGAGCTGTTTTTT. V usage is TRBV5-1 and J usage is TRBJ2-2; D gene unclear. V dropped 0 bases and J dropped 1 base, with 10 bases sitting between them. This CDR3 contains 16 residues. Looked up from germline, CDR1 is SGHRS and CDR2 is YFSETQ. The full variable domain, in which reference TRBV5-1 and TRBJ2-2 provide the parts outside the CDR3, is KAGVTQTPRYLIKTRGQQVTLSCSPISGHRSVSWYQQTPGQGLQFLFEYFSETQRNKGNFPGRFSGRQFSNSRSEMNVSTLELGDSALYLCASSLGAIQNTGELFFGEGSRLTVL.

The J gene is TRBJ2-3, the V gene TRBV5-1, with a tentative D call TRBD2 (6 bases). From germline, CDR1 is SGHRS and CDR2 YFSETQ. Trimming removed 1 base at V and 4 bases at J, with 13 bases between. The CDR3 totals 15 residues. The CDR3, as DNA: TGCGCCAGCAGCTTGATGGCTAGCGTGGCAGATACGCAGTATTTT. This encodes CASSLMASVADTQYF.

The J gene is TRBJ1-5, the V gene TRBV5-4, with a weak D call TRBD1 (5 bases). The CDR3 length is 13 residues. The germline gives CDR1 SGHNT, CDR2 YYREEE (reference sequence). Trimming cost V 0 bases and J 7 bases, with 8 bases left between them. Here the CDR3 reads CASSLGRDQPQHF. The CDR3 DNA reads TGTGCCAGCAGCTTGGGACGGGACCAGCCCCAGCATTTT.

The chain joins TRBV6-5 to TRBJ2-7, with D perhaps TRBD1 (5 bases). Germline V CDR1 and CDR2: MNHEY, SVGAGI. This CDR3 spans 15 amino acids. V lost 2 bases to trimming and J lost 4 bases, with 15 bases between them. As DNA, the CDR3 is TGTGCCAGCAGTTACGCGGCGGCTAAGGGGTACGAGCAGTACTTC. Protein sequence: CASSYAAAKGYEQYF.

The chain uses TRBV4-1 and TRBJ1-2; a possible D gene is TRBD1 (6 bases). The CDR3 runs 15 residues. Germline V gives CDR1 MGHRA, CDR2 YSYEKL. Trimming took off 0 bases at V and 4 bases at J, with 12 bases between the two ends. CDR3 nucleotide sequence: TGCGCCAGCAGCCAAGATGCCAGGACAGCCTATGGCTACACCTTC. Its protein product is CASSQDARTAYGYTF.

This clone showed up just a few times. The V call is TRBV4-3, the J call TRBJ2-7, with a tentative D call TRBD1 (5 bases). The CDR3 runs to 14 residues. Per the germline V gene, CDR1 is LGHNA and CDR2 is YSLEER. V lost 0 bases, J lost 1 base, and 7 bases lay in between. CDR3 residues: CASSQDRQSYEQYF. The CDR3 coding sequence is TGCGCCAGCAGCCAAGATCGACAGTCCTACGAGCAGTACTTC.

This sequence joins TRBV7-2 and TRBJ1-5, with no clear D. Germline values: CDR1 SGHTA, CDR2 FQGNSA. The CDR3 sequence is 14 residues long. Trimming cost V 2 bases and J 7 bases, with 12 bases left between them. CDR3 DNA sequence: TGTGCCAGCAGCTTACGAATGGTGGAGCAGCCCCAGCATTTT. This gives the protein CASSLRMVEQPQHF.

The chain has TRBV9 and TRBJ2-5, with D perhaps TRBD2 (7 bases). V gave up 3 bases and J gave up 2 bases, with 17 bases separating them. This CDR3 is built from 16 residues. Germline V gene data show CDR1 as SGDLS and CDR2 as YYNGEE. In nucleotides, the CDR3 is TGTGCCAGCAGCGGGGCCCTACGGGGGGCACAAGAGACCCAGTACTTC. Translated: CASSGALRGAQETQYF.

This clone has a handful of counts. This chain connects TRBV19 to TRBJ1-1, with D possibly matching TRBD1 (5 bases). V lost 3 bases and J 3 bases, leaving 14 bases between the germline ends. The V gene's germline CDR1 is LNHDA and CDR2 SQIVND (reference sequence). This CDR3 comprises 15 residues. For the CDR3, the DNA is TGTGCCAGTAGTATGCTTAGTCAGGGCCACACTGAAGCTTTCTTT. Its protein is CASSMLSQGHTEAFF. Together with reference TRBV19 and TRBJ1-1, the CDR3 gives the full variable domain: DGGITQSPKYLFRKEGQNVTLSCEQNLNHDAMYWYRQDPGQGLRLIYYSQIVNDFQKGDIAEGYSVSREKKESFPLTVTSAQKNPTAFYLCASSMLSQGHTEAFFGQGTRLTVV.

This clone came up a few times. V gene TRBV7-6 combines with J gene TRBJ1-6; no firm D call. There are 13 residues in the CDR3. Looked up from germline, CDR1 is SGHVS and CDR2 is FNYEAQ. Trimming cost V 4 bases and J 7 bases, with 8 bases left between them. The CDR3 coding sequence is TGTGCCAGCAGCTCCCAGGAAAATTCACCCCTCCACTTT. Protein sequence: CASSSQENSPLHF.

This chain connects TRBV19 to TRBJ2-7, with 11 bases fitting TRBD2. V shed 9 bases, J shed 3 bases, and the junction held 1 base outside the gene matches. Germline V gene data show CDR1 as LNHDA and CDR2 as SQIVND (reference sequence). There are 12 residues in the CDR3. CDR3 in DNA: TGTGCCAGCGGGACTAGCGGCTACGAGCAGTACTTC. Amino acid sequence: CASGTSGYEQYF.

This clone turned up a few times. The rearrangement joins TRBV5-5 to TRBJ2-7; 8 bases fit TRBD2. CDR3 length: 15 amino acids. The germline V gene has CDR1 SGHKS and CDR2 YYEKEE (reference sequence). V dropped 3 bases and J dropped 4; count of bases not matched to a gene: 9. CDR3 in amino acids: CASSSRSSGSYEQYF. The CDR3 coding sequence is TGTGCCAGCAGCTCCCGTTCCAGCGGGAGTTACGAGCAGTACTTC.

This chain joins TRBV29-1 and TRBJ2-2, with D hard to call. Trimming cost V 4 bases and J 0 bases, with 12 bases left between them. CDR3 length: 15 amino acids. CDR1 is SQVTM and CDR2 is ANQGSEA in the germline V gene. In DNA form, the CDR3 reads TGCAGCGTTGTGGGGTCCCGAGCGAACACCGGGGAGCTGTTTTTT. Translation: CSVVGSRANTGELFF.

This sequence joins TRBV7-9 and TRBJ2-2; TRBD2 might be the D (5 bases). Trimming left V 5 bases short and J 3 bases short, with 13 bases between. CDR3 length: 15 residues. Germline-derived CDR1 and CDR2 are SEHNR and FQNEAQ (reference sequence). The CDR3 here is CASSQGGYDTGELFF. DNA for the CDR3: TGTGCCAGCAGCCAAGGCGGGTATGACACCGGGGAGCTGTTTTTT.

This clone was counted once. The chain joins TRBV5-1 to TRBJ2-3; D gene unclear. Germline assignment: CDR1 SGHRS and CDR2 YFSETQ. The CDR3 loop spans 14 amino acids. Trimming cost V 4 bases and J 2 bases, with 11 bases left between them. The CDR3 loop reads CASSQTQDTDTQYF. The CDR3, as DNA: TGCGCCAGCAGCCAGACGCAGGACACAGATACGCAGTATTTT.

The chain links TRBV7-2 to TRBJ1-2; D ambiguous. With 5 bases removed from V and 2 bases from J, the gap between germline ends came to 12 bases. Germline V gene sequence: CDR1 SGHTA, CDR2 FQGNSA. This CDR3 spans 14 amino acids. The CDR3 DNA follows: TGTGCCAGCAGCCCTAGGCACGGGAACTATGGCTACACCTTC. Residues: CASSPRHGNYGYTF. The complete variable domain, with remaining parts taken from reference TRBV7-2 and TRBJ1-2, reads GAGVSQSPSNKVTEKGKDVELRCDPISGHTALYWYRQSLGQGLEFLIYFQGNSAPDKSGLPSDRFSAERTGGSVSTLTIQRTQQEDSAVYLCASSPRHGNYGYTFGSGTRLTVV.

J is TRBJ2-7 and V is TRBV25-1; maybe TRBD1 (5 bases). Germline V CDR1 and CDR2: MGHDK, SYGVNS. The CDR3 runs 12 residues. Trimming cost V 4 bases and J 3 bases, with 7 bases left between them. Here the CDR3 DNA reads TGTGCCAGCAGTGGAACAGGCTACGAGCAGTACTTC. This codes for CASSGTGYEQYF.

Many counts were recorded for this clone. The V call is TRBV29-1, the J call TRBJ2-7; D tentatively reads TRBD1 or TRBD2 (7 bases each). The CDR3 totals 12 residues. V lost 5 bases and J 5 bases, leaving 13 bases between the germline ends. From germline, CDR1 is SQVTM and CDR2 ANQGSEA. The CDR3 DNA is TGCAGCGTTCATCAGGGGGGGAACGAGCAGTACTTC. It is translated as CSVHQGGNEQYF.

The chain joins TRBV10-3 to TRBJ2-3; D not resolved. The CDR3 is 11 residues long. V was clipped by 6 bases and J by 6 bases, with 7 bases between them. Germline V gene data show CDR1 as ENHRY and CDR2 as SYGVKD. CDR3 DNA sequence: TGTGCCATCAGCGACCCGGATACGCAGTATTTT. As protein: CAISDPDTQYF.

V is TRBV9 and J is TRBJ2-5; D possibly corresponds to TRBD2 (7 bases). This CDR3 has 17 residues. V shed 0 bases and J shed 5 bases, with 20 bases lying between them. Looked up from germline, CDR1 is SGDLS and CDR2 is YYNGEE. The CDR3 DNA is TGTGCCAGCAGCGTAGACGTGGGGGGGCCGAAGGTGGAGACCCAGTACTTC. Encoded protein: CASSVDVGGPKVETQYF. Full variable domain (outside the CDR3, taken from reference TRBV9 and TRBJ2-5): DSGVTQTPKHLITATGQRVTLRCSPRSGDLSVYWYQQSLDQGLQFLIQYYNGEERAKGNILERFSAQQFPDLHSELNLSSLELGDSALYFCASSVDVGGPKVETQYFGPGTRLLVL.